These 27 T cell receptor beta chains share one sample of origin, sequenced in a study of blood T cells in healthy people across ages. A second 7 to 11 cycle PCR used barcoded and J-beta primers. TCRdb reprocessed the 5' RACE reads with MiXCR, giving one entry per CDR3 protein. The sample lists approximately 1.5 million distinct CDR3 sequences; 34% were seen once. The sequencing sample was made of blood. These receptors originate from a woman aged 25 to 39 in good health.

The chain combines TRBV5-1 with TRBJ2-5, with D possibly being TRBD2 (6 bases). Germline lookup yields CDR1 SGHRS and CDR2 YFSETQ. The CDR3 spans 18 residues. Trimming removed 3 bases from V and 2 bases from J, with 23 bases in between. The CDR3 spells CASSSRTGTRSQQETQYF. The DNA for the CDR3 is TGCGCCAGCAGCTCGAGGACCGGGACTCGAAGCCAACAAGAGACCCAGTACTTC.

This clonotype was found many times. The J gene is TRBJ2-3, the V gene TRBV9, with 7 bases identical to TRBD2. V lost 4 bases, J lost 4 bases, and 9 bases stayed unmatched. The CDR3 has 15 residues. CDR1 and CDR2 from the germline V gene are SGDLS and YYNGEE. The CDR3 DNA is TGTGCCAGCAGCCCCATTACCCGGGGGGCAGATACGCAGTATTTT. Its protein product is CASSPITRGADTQYF.

The chain links TRBV2 to TRBJ2-2; tentatively, D is TRBD2 (6 bases). V lost 6 bases to trimming and J lost 8 bases, with 22 bases between them. CDR1 is SNHLY and CDR2 is FYNNEI in the germline V gene. The CDR3 totals 16 residues. CDR3 residues: CASRPPSGTGTGELFF. As DNA, the CDR3 is TGTGCCAGCAGACCACCCTCCGGGACTGGGACGGGGGAGCTGTTTTTT.

The chain is built from TRBV4-1 and TRBJ2-3, with TRBD2 matching over 7 bases. J was trimmed by 0 bases and V by 0 bases; bases with no gene match: 6. CDR3 size: 17 residues. Germline lookup yields CDR1 MGHRA and CDR2 YSYEKL. CDR3 amino acids: CASSQDSGNPSTDTQYF. The CDR3 bases are TGCGCCAGCAGCCAAGACAGCGGGAACCCTAGCACAGATACGCAGTATTTT.

The chain recombines TRBV6-1 with TRBJ2-7, with a tentative D call TRBD2 (5 bases). CDR3 length: 12 residues. Germline V gene sequence: CDR1 MNHNS, CDR2 SASEGT. V was cut by 7 bases and J by 9 bases, with 16 bases left in between. Here the CDR3 reads CASIMRSRGQYF. The CDR3 DNA reads TGTGCCAGCATTATGCGTTCACGGGGGCAGTACTTC.

The chain links TRBV2 to TRBJ2-1, with no clear D. Germline lookup yields CDR1 SNHLY and CDR2 FYNNEI. The length of the CDR3 is 14 residues. The germline V and J ends were trimmed by 8 bases and 0 bases, with 11 bases remaining between them. The chain's CDR3 is CASHILGSYNEQFF. The DNA for the CDR3 is TGTGCCAGCCATATACTTGGCTCCTACAATGAGCAGTTCTTC.

This clonotype turned up a few times. Relative to the germline gene, one junction end is altered; a read error may explain this. The chain is built from TRBV7-9 and TRBJ2-1; a weak D match, TRBD1 (6 bases). The length of the CDR3 is 14 residues. From germline, CDR1 is SEHNR and CDR2 FQNEAQ (reference sequence). CDR3 region: CAGSLESGVNEQFF. Written as DNA, the CDR3 is TGTGCCGGCAGCTTAGAATCAGGGGTGAATGAGCAGTTCTTC.

This rearrangement joins TRBV7-3 to TRBJ2-2; 7 bases map to TRBD2. After removal of 1 base from V and 1 base from J, the junction contained 3 bases not matched to a gene. This CDR3 region has 16 residues. Germline CDR1 is SGHTA and CDR2 is FQGTGA. CDR3 bases: TGTGCCAGCAGCTTAATGTCTAGCGGGAACACCGGGGAGCTGTTTTTT. It is translated as CASSLMSSGNTGELFF.

This clonotype was detected only a few times. The genes are TRBV7-9 and TRBJ2-1; D not resolved. CDR1 and CDR2 (germline): SEHNR, FQNEAQ (reference sequence). Trimming removed 5 bases at V and 8 bases at J, with 19 bases between. The CDR3 has 15 amino acids. CDR3 sequence (DNA): TGTGCCAGCAGCGAGACCGGGTCCCGAGACGATGAGCAGTTCTTC. Encoded protein: CASSETGSRDDEQFF.

The sample holds many counts of this clonotype. The gene calls are TRBV29-1 and TRBJ2-7, with unresolved D. Looked up from germline, CDR1 is SQVTM and CDR2 is ANQGSEA. This CDR3 is built from 12 residues. The V end was cut by 4 bases, the J end by 5 bases, with 12 bases between. The CDR3 coding sequence is TGCAGCGTTGGAACGGGTTTCAACGAGCAGTACTTC. Its protein is CSVGTGFNEQYF.

The genes are TRBV3-1 and TRBJ2-5; tentative D call: TRBD2 (6 bases). V gave up 2 bases and J gave up 4 bases, with 11 bases separating them. Germline lookup yields CDR1 LGHDT and CDR2 YNNKEL (reference sequence). The CDR3 totals 14 residues. CDR3 in amino acids: CASSQRREGETQYF. CDR3 nucleotide sequence: TGTGCCAGCAGCCAACGGCGGGAAGGAGAGACCCAGTACTTC.

This chain uses TRBV20-1 with TRBJ1-2, with 7 bases identical to TRBD1. Trimming at V came to 6 bases and at J to 3 bases, leaving 4 bases not matched to a gene. The CDR3 extends over 12 amino acids. Germline lookup yields CDR1 DFQATT and CDR2 SNEGSKA (reference sequence). The CDR3 sequence is CSALTGYYGYTF. The CDR3 nucleotides read TGCAGTGCCCTGACAGGGTACTATGGCTACACCTTC.

This clonotype was observed a handful of times. The genes are TRBV20-1 and TRBJ2-7, with TRBD1 matching 9 bases. The CDR3 runs to 15 residues. CDR1 is DFQATT and CDR2 is SNEGSKA in the germline V gene (reference sequence). Trimming at V came to 1 base and at J to 5 bases, leaving 9 bases not matched to a gene. CDR3 bases: TGCAGTGCTAGAGGCGGGACAGGGAGGGTCAACGAGCAGTACTTC. Its protein is CSARGGTGRVNEQYF.

The genes are TRBV20-1 and TRBJ2-2, with 10 bases matching TRBD2. CDR3 length equals 16 residues. Germline CDR1 reads DFQATT; CDR2 reads SNEGSKA (reference sequence). V was clipped by 5 bases and J by 1 base; unmatched bases: 7. The DNA of the CDR3 is TGCAGTGCTGGCCGGCCTAGCGGGGGGAACACCGGGGAGCTGTTTTTT. Amino acids: CSAGRPSGGNTGELFF.

This sequence joins TRBV7-2 and TRBJ2-5; unclear D gene. The CDR3 length is 14 residues. The germline V gene has CDR1 SGHTA and CDR2 FQGNSA. V was pared by 4 bases and J by 0 bases, with 9 bases between. The CDR3 protein is CASSYIWDQETQYF. The CDR3 DNA reads as TGTGCCAGCAGCTACATATGGGACCAAGAGACCCAGTACTTC.

The CDR3 here is CAITHRGTGIGETQYF. CDR3 sequence (DNA): TGTGCCATCACGCACCGGGGGACCGGGATTGGGGAGACCCAGTACTTC. The rearrangement links TRBV6-6 to TRBJ2-5, with a tentative D call TRBD2 (6 bases). CDR1 is MNHNY, CDR2 SVGAGI, per germline (reference sequence). Trimming removed 10 bases from V and 5 bases from J, with 26 bases in between. The CDR3 is 16 amino acids.

The chain has TRBV6-1 and TRBJ2-1, with D perhaps matching TRBD1 or TRBD2 (5 bases each). CDR3 length: 14 amino acids. Trimming shortened V by 8 bases and J by 5 bases, and 16 bases separated the two germline ends. The germline gives CDR1 MNHNS, CDR2 SASEGT. CDR3 nucleotide sequence: TGTGCCAGCGCATGGGGGACGGTTAACAATGAGCAGTTCTTC. It codes for CASAWGTVNNEQFF.

The J gene is TRBJ2-1, the V gene TRBV3-1; 9 bases are a match to TRBD2. From germline, CDR1 is LGHDT and CDR2 YNNKEL (reference sequence). The CDR3 is made up of 16 amino acids. V dropped 1 base and J dropped 7; count of bases not matched to a gene: 8. CDR3 in amino acids: CASSQASLAGRNEQFF. The CDR3 DNA is TGTGCCAGCAGCCAAGCCTCCCTAGCGGGGAGGAATGAGCAGTTCTTC.

V is TRBV20-1 and J is TRBJ1-5; TRBD1 is a possible D gene (5 bases). The V end lost 3 bases, the J end lost 2 bases, and 20 bases lay between the germline ends. Germline V gene sequence: CDR1 DFQATT, CDR2 SNEGSKA (reference sequence). The CDR3 loop spans 17 amino acids. The CDR3 DNA follows: TGCAGTGCTAGCCTTAAAACAGGAGAGAGGGGCAATCAGCCCCAGCATTTT. It yields the protein CSASLKTGERGNQPQHF.

V gene TRBV7-3 combines with J gene TRBJ2-7, with 7 bases lining up with TRBD2. The V gene's germline CDR1 is SGHTA and CDR2 FQGTGA. The length of the CDR3 is 13 residues. V shed 5 bases, J shed 6 bases, and the junction held 7 bases outside the gene matches. CDR3 in DNA: TGTGCCAGCAGCCCTGGGCCGGGGGGCGAGCAGTACTTC. Translating it yields CASSPGPGGEQYF.

This clonotype was seen more than once but under ten times. J is TRBJ1-6 and V is TRBV4-1; weak D call: TRBD1 (5 bases). Germline V gene sequence: CDR1 MGHRA, CDR2 YSYEKL. With 5 bases removed from V and 8 bases from J, the gap between germline ends came to 13 bases. This CDR3 spans 14 amino acids. The CDR3, as DNA: TGCGCCAGCAGCTCCGGGACGCCGGATTCACCCCTCCACTTT. Amino acid sequence: CASSSGTPDSPLHF.

The CDR3 region has the DNA TGTGCCAGCAGCCATACGCAGGCCCAGTACTTC. Its translation: CASSHTQAQYF. The rearrangement joins TRBV3-1 to TRBJ2-5; D ambiguous. Trimming cost V 3 bases and J 9 bases, with 8 bases left between them. Germline CDR1 reads LGHDT; CDR2 reads YNNKEL (reference sequence). The CDR3 is 11 residues long.

The chain employs TRBV28 and TRBJ2-1; no clear D. The V and J ends lost 8 bases and 8 bases respectively, with 7 bases between them. Germline V gene data show CDR1 as MDHEN and CDR2 as SYDVKM. This CDR3 contains 10 residues. DNA of the CDR3: TGTGCCAGCCCCTTTTATGAGCAGTTCTTC. It translates to CASPFYEQFF.

As for this clonotype: This clone may be a read error of a much larger clone one base away. This chain links TRBV10-3 with TRBJ2-7, with 9 bases fitting TRBD1. The CDR3 sequence is 15 residues long. The germline CDR1 and CDR2 sequences are ENHRY and SYGVKD. The CDR3 loop reads CAVSPDRGGSYEQYF. The CDR3 DNA is TGTGCCGTCAGTCCGGACAGGGGAGGCTCCTACGAGCAGTACTTC.

The chain employs TRBV20-1 and TRBJ2-5; TRBD2 matches 9 bases. Germline trimming cut 3 bases from V and 2 bases from J; bases unmatched to any gene: 13. The CDR3 length is 17 residues. The germline gives CDR1 DFQATT, CDR2 SNEGSKA (reference sequence). CDR3 in DNA: TGCAGTGCTAGCGGCTGGCTAGCGGGGTGGGGACAAGAGACCCAGTACTTC. Translated, it gives CSASGWLAGWGQETQYF.

V gene TRBV11-2 combines with J gene TRBJ2-5, with D possibly being TRBD2 (5 bases). Germline V gives CDR1 SGHAT, CDR2 FQNNGV. Trimming left V 6 bases short and J 4 bases short, with 21 bases between. This CDR3 has 16 residues. For the CDR3, the DNA is TGTGCCAGCAGTACTTACTCAGCGGACGTAAGAGAGACCCAGTACTTC. Residues: CASSTYSADVRETQYF.

The chain combines TRBV4-1 with TRBJ2-5; TRBD1 matches at 8 bases. This CDR3 spans 18 amino acids. Germline V gene data show CDR1 as MGHRA and CDR2 as YSYEKL. The junction had 16 bases not matched to a gene; V was cut back by 4 bases and J by 3 bases. DNA for the CDR3: TGCGCCAGCAGCCTAAGAACCCCCCCGGACAGGGTCGAAGAGACCCAGTACTTC. This encodes CASSLRTPPDRVEETQYF.